The following is a T cell receptor (beta chain) sequence with its context. No antigen is known for it. This sample was included in a study of radiotherapy plus CTLA-4 blockade in lung cancer. Study at large: Disease control reached approximately 29%, with objective responses in over 15%.

The CDR3 totals 15 residues. Trimming removed 4 bases at V and 6 bases at J, with 15 bases between. Germline CDR1 and CDR2: MNHNY and SVGAGI (reference sequence). Chemo-refractory metastatic non-small-cell lung cancer patients received focal radiation with ipilimumab CTLA-4 blockade. Study-wide findings and caveats: In blood, after radiotherapy plus ipilimumab, tumor-derived TCR clones expanded. Response, reportedly, was best predicted by interferon-beta along with early blood T cell clone dynamics.

Libraries were prepared by immunoSEQ multiplex PCR; TCRdb keeps only in-frame clonotypes and omits some of them. This table has 80,000 to 100,000 clones, roughly 74% appearing once. The TCR sequence derives from a human donor with non-small cell lung cancer who had a partial response to radiotherapy plus ipilimumab. Some clones in this sample may be carry-over from other donors' samples. This specimen consisted of peripheral blood, obtained from a patient treated with radiotherapy plus ipilimumab. The rearrangement joins TRBV6-6 to TRBJ2-2; possibly TRBD2 for D (6 bases). The CDR3 region has the DNA TGTGCCAGCAGTTTGACTAGAGGTTCATCCGGGGAGCTGTTTTTT. Its translation is CASSLTRGSSGELFF.